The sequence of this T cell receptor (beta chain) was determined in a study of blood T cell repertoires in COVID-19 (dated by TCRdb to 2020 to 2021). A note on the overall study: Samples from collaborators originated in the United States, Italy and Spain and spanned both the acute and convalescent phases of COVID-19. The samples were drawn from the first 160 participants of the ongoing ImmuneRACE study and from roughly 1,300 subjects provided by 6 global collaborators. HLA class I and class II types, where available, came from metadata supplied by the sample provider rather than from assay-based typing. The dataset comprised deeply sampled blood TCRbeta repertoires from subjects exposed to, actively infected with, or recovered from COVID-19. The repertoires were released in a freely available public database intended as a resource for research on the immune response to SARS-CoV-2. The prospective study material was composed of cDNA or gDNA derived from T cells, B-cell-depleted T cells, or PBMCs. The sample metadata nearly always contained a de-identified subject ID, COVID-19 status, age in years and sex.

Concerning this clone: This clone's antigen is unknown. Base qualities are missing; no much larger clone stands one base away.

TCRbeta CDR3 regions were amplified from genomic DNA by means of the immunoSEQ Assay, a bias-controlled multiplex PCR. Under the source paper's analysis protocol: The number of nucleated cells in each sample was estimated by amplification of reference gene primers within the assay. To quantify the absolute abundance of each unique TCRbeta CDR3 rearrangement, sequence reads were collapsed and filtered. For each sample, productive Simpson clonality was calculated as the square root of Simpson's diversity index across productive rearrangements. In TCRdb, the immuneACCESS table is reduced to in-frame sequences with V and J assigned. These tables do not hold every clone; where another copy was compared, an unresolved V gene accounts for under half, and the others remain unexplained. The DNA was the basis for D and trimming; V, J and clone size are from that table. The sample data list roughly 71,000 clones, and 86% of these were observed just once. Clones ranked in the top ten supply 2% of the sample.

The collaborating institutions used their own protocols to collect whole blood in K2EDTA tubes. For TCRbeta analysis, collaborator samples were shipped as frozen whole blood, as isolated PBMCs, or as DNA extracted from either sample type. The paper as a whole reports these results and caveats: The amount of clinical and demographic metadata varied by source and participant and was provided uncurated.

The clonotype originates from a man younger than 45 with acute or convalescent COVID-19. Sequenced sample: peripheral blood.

The CDR3 protein is CASSQELFGTYDEKLFF. The sequence in DNA is TGTGCCAGCAGCCAAGAACTTTTTGGGACATACGATGAAAAACTGTTTTTT. The chain is assembled from TRBV3-1 (or the pseudogene TRBV3-2) and TRBJ1-4; the best D guess is TRBD1, with 6 bases matching. Trimming takes 0 bases from V and 6 bases from J, and the germline ends sit 17 bases apart. The cysteine opens and the phenylalanine closes a CDR3 of 17 amino acids. This entry keeps only the CDR3 DNA: 51 bases, framed from base 1. From a lookup of the germline V gene (reference sequence), CDR1 and CDR2 are LGHDT and YNNKEL.